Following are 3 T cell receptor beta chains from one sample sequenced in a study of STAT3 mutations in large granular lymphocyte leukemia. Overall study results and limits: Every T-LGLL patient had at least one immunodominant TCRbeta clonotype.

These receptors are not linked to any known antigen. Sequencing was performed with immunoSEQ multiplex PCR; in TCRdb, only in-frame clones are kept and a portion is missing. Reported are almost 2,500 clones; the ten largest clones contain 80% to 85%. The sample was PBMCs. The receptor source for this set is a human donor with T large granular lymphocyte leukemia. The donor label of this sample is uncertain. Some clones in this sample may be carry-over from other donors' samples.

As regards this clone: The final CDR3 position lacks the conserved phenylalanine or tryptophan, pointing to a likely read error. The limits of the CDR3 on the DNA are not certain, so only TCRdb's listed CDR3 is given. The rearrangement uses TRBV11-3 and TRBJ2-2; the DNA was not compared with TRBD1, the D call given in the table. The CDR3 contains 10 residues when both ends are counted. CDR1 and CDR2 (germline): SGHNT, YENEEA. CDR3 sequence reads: CASSWDTTGE.

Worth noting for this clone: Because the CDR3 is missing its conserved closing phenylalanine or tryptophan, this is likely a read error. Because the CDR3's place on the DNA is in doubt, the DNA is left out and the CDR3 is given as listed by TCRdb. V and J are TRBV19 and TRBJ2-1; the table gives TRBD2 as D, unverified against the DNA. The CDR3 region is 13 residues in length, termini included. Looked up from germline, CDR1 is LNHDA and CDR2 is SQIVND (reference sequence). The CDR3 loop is CASSGRTSGIDNE.

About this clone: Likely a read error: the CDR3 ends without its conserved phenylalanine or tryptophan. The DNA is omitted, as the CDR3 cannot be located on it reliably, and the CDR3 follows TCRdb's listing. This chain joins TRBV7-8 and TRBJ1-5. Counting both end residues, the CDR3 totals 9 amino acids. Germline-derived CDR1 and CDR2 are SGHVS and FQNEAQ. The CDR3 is CASSSGVQP.